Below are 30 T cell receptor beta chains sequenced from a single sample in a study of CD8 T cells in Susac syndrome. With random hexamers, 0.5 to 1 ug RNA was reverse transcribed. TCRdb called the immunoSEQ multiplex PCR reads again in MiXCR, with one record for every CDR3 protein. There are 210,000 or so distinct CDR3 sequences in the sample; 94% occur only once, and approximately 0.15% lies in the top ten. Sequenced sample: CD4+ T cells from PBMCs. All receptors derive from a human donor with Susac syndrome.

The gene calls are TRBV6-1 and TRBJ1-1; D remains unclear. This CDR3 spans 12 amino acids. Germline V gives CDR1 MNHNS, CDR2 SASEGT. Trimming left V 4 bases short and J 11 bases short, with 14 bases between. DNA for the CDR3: TGTGCCAGCAGTGTTTTATTACGAGGGGCTTTCTTT. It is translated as CASSVLLRGAFF.

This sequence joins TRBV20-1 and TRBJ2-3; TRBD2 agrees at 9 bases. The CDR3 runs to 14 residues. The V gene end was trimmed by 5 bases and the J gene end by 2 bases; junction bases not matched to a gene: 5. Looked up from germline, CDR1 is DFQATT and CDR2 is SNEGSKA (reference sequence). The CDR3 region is CSAPAGGATDTQYF. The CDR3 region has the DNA TGCAGTGCTCCCGCGGGGGGGGCCACAGATACGCAGTATTTT.

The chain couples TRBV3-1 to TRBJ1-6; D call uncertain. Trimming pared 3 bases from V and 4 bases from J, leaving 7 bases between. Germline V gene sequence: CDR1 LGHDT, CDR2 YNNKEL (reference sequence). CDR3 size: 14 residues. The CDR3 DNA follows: TGTGCCAGCAGCCAGGGCTCTTATAATTCACCCCTCCACTTT. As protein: CASSQGSYNSPLHF.

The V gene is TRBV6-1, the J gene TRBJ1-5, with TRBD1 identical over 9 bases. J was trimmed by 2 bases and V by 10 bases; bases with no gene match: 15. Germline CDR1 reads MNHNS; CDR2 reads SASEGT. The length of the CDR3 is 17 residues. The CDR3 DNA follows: TGTGCCACCAAGCCGGGACAGGGCGTTGGGGGCAATCAGCCCCAGCATTTT. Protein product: CATKPGQGVGGNQPQHF.

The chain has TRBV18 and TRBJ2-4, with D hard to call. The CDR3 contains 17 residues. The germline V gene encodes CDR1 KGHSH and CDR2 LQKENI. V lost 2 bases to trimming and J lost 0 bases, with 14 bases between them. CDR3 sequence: CASSPFYGDLAKNIQYF. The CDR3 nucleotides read TGTGCCAGCTCACCATTTTATGGGGATCTAGCCAAAAACATTCAGTACTTC.

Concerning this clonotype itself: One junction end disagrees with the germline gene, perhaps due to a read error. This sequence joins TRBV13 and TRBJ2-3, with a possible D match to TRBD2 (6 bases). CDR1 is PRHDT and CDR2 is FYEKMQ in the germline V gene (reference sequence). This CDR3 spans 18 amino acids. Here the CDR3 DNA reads TGTGCCAGCAGCCTAGGGACTCCCGGAGATGAGGCCACAGATACGCAGTATTTT. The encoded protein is CASSLGTPGDEATDTQYF.

In nucleotides, the CDR3 is TGCGCCAGCAGCTTCGGACAGGGGGAAACTAACTATGGCTACACCTTC. Its translation is CASSFGQGETNYGYTF. The chain uses TRBV5-1 and TRBJ1-2; 10 bases agree with TRBD1. CDR1 and CDR2 from the germline V gene are SGHRS and YFSETQ. V dropped 2 bases and J dropped 0; count of bases not matched to a gene: 4. This CDR3 is built from 16 residues.

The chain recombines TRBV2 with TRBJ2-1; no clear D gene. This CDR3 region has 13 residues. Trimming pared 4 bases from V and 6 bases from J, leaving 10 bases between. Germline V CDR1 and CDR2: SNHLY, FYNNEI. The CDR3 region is CASSGGASNEQFF. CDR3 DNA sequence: TGTGCCAGCAGTGGGGGTGCGAGCAATGAGCAGTTCTTC.

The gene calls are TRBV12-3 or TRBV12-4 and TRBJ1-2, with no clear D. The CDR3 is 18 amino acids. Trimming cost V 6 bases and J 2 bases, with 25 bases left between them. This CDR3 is CASSPLVDGTSLNYGYTF. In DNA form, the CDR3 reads TGTGCCAGCAGCCCCCTCGTGGACGGCACCTCACTCAACTATGGCTACACCTTC.

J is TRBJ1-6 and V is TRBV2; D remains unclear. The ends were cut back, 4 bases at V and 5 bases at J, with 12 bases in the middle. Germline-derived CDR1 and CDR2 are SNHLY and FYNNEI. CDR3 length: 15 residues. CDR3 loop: CASSAIREDNSPLHF. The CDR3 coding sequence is TGTGCCAGCAGTGCGATAAGGGAAGATAATTCACCCCTCCACTTT. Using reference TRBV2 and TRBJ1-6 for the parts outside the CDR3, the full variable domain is EPEVTQTPSHQVTQMGQEVILRCVPISNHLYFYWYRQILGQKVEFLVSFYNNEISEKSEIFDDQFSVERPDGSNFTLKIRSTKLEDSAMYFCASSAIREDNSPLHFGNGTRLTVT.

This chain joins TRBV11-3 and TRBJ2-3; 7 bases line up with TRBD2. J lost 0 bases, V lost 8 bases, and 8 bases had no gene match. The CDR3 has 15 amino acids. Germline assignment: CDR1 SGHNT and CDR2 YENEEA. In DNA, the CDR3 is TGTGCCAGCTCCAAGCGGGAATCCAGCACAGATACGCAGTATTTT. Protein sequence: CASSKRESSTDTQYF.

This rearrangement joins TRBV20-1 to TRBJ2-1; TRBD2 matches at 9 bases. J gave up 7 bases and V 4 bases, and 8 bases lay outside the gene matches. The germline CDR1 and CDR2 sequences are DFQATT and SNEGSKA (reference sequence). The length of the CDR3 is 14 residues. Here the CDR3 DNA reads TGCAGTGCTATGACGGGCGGGGGGGCGAATGAGCAGTTCTTC. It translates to CSAMTGGGANEQFF.

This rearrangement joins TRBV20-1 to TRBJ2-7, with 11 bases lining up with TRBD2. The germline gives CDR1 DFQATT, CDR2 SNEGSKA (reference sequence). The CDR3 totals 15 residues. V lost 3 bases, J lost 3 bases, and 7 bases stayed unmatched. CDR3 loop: CSARVSGGAVYEQYF. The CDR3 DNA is TGCAGTGCTAGGGTTAGCGGGGGGGCTGTCTACGAGCAGTACTTC.

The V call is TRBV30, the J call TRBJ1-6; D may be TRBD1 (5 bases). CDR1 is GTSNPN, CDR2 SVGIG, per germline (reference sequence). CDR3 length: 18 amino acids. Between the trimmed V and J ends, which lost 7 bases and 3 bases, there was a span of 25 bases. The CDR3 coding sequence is TGTGCCTCCGCCTCTCCAACATCGACAGCAATCTATAATTCACCCCTCCACTTT. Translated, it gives CASASPTSTAIYNSPLHF.

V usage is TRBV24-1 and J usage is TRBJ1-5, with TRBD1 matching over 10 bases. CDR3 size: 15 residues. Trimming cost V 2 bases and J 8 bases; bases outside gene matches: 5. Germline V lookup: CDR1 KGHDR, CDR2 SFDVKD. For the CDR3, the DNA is TGTGCCACCAGTGATTCCCGGACAGGGGGGAAGCCCCAGCATTTT. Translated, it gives CATSDSRTGGKPQHF.

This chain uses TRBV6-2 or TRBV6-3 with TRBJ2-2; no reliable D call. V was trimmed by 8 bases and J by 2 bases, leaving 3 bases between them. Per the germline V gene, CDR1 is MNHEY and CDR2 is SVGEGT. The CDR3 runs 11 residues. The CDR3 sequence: CASGNTGELFF. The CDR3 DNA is TGTGCCAGCGGCAACACCGGGGAGCTGTTTTTT.

The CDR3 is CASSRGGSNYGYTF. The CDR3 bases are TGTGCCAGCAGCCGAGGGGGCTCTAACTATGGCTACACCTTC. V gene TRBV7-9 combines with J gene TRBJ1-2, with TRBD1 identical over 7 bases. The junction had 3 bases not matched to a gene; V was cut back by 5 bases and J by 0 bases. Germline V gene data show CDR1 as SEHNR and CDR2 as FQNEAQ (reference sequence). The CDR3 length is 14 residues.

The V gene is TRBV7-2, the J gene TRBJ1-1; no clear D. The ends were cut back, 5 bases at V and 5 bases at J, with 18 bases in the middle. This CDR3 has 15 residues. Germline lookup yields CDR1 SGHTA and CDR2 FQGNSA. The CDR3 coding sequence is TGTGCCAGCAGCACTAGCCGGGTCTACTGGACTGAAGCTTTCTTT. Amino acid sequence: CASSTSRVYWTEAFF.

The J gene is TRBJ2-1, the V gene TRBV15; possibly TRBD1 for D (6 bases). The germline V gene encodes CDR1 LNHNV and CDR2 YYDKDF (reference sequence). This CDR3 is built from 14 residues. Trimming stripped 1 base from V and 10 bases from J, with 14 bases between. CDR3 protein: CATSRGDIFGEQFF. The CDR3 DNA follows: TGTGCCACCAGCAGAGGGGACATCTTCGGGGAGCAGTTCTTC.

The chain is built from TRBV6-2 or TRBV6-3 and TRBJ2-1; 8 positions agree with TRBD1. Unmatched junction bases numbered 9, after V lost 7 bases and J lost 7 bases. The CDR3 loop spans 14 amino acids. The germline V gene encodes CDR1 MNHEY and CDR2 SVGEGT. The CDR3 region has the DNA TGTGCCAGCACCTTACTCCAGGGGGCGAATGAGCAGTTCTTC. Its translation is CASTLLQGANEQFF.

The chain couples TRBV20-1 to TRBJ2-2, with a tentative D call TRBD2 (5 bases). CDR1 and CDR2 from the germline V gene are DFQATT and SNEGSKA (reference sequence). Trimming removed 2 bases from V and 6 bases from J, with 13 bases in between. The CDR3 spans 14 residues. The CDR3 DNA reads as TGCAGTGCTAGACGGAGGCGGACCGCCGGGGAGCTGTTTTTT. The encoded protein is CSARRRRTAGELFF.

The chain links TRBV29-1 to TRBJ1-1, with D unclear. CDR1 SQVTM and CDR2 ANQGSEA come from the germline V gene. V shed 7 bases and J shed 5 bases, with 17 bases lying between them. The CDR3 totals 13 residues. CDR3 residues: CSGLRARVTEAFF. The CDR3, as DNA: TGCAGCGGACTCCGGGCCCGGGTTACTGAAGCTTTCTTT.

The CDR3 DNA sequence: TGCAGTGCTAGGGCAGACAGTACAGGGGCCAACGTCCTGACTTTC. Residues: CSARADSTGANVLTF. V gene TRBV20-1 combines with J gene TRBJ2-6; maybe TRBD1 (5 bases). V shed 3 bases and J shed 4 bases, with 13 bases lying between them. The CDR3 runs 15 residues. Per the germline V gene, CDR1 is DFQATT and CDR2 is SNEGSKA (reference sequence).

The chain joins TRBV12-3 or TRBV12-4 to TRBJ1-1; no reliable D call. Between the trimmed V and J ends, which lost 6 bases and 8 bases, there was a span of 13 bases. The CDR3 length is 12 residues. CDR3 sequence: CASSRQRSEAFF. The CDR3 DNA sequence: TGTGCCAGCAGCCGGCAGCGGTCCGAAGCTTTCTTT.

The CDR3 coding sequence is TGTGCCAGCAGCGTTGGGGGCGGTGGGGCCAACGTCCTGACTTTC. It is translated as CASSVGGGGANVLTF. This rearrangement joins TRBV7-9 to TRBJ2-6; possibly TRBD1 for D (6 bases). Trimming removed 5 bases from V and 3 bases from J, with 11 bases in between. The CDR3 contains 15 residues. CDR1 is SEHNR, CDR2 FQNEAQ, per germline (reference sequence).

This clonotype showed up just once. CDR3 coding DNA: TGTGCCAGCAGCCGGACTGTGAGTTCAGTACCGCAAGAGACCCAGTACTTC. This codes for CASSRTVSSVPQETQYF. The chain joins TRBV4-2 to TRBJ2-5; D possibly corresponds to TRBD2 (5 bases). The CDR3 extends over 17 amino acids. In germline, CDR1 is LGHNA, CDR2 YNFKEQ. V lost 4 bases and J lost 2, with 20 bases in between.

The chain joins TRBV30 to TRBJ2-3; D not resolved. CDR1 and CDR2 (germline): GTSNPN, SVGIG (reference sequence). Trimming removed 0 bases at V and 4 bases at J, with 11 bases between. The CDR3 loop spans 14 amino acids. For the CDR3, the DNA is TGTGCCTGGAGTGTCTCGTTCAACCCAGATACGCAGTATTTT. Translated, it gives CAWSVSFNPDTQYF.

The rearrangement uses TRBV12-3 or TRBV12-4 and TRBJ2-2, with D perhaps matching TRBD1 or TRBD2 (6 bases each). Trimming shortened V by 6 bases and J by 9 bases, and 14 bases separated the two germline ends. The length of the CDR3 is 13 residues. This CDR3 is CASRTSGGRELFF. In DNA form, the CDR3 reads TGTGCCAGCAGGACCTCCGGGGGCAGGGAGCTGTTTTTT.

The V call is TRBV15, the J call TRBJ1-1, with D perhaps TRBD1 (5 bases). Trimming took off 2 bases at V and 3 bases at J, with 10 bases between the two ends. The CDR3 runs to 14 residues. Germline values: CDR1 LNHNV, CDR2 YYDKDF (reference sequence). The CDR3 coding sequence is TGTGCCACCAGCAGAACGGGGGGGTACACTGAAGCTTTCTTT. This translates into CATSRTGGYTEAFF.

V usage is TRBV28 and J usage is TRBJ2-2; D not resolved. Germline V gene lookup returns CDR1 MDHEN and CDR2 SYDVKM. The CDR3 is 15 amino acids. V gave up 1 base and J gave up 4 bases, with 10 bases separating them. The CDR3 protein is CASSLFSAFTGELFF. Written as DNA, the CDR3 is TGTGCCAGCAGTTTATTTTCAGCGTTCACCGGGGAGCTGTTTTTT.